The 7 T cell receptor beta chains in this list originate from one sample, sequenced in a study of blood T cell repertoires in COVID-19 (dated by TCRdb to about 2020). Library method: the immunoSEQ multiplex PCR assay. Sourced from immuneACCESS, this table was stored by TCRdb with only in-frame sequences that have V and J called. A share of the clones is absent; for the studies checked, an unresolved V gene accounts for under half, and the remainder has no known explanation. The sample records 90,000 to 140,000 clones, roughly 80% of which are singletons. The ten largest clones represent approximately 19% of the sample. The specimen was peripheral blood. These receptors all stem from a woman in her sixties or seventies with acute or convalescent COVID-19.

The chain employs TRBV11-2 and TRBJ1-1; tentatively, D is TRBD1 (5 bases). CDR3 length equals 13 residues. Germline CDR1 reads SGHAT; CDR2 reads FQNNGV. Trimming took off 5 bases at V and 4 bases at J, with 11 bases between the two ends. Here the CDR3 reads CASSPQGGTEAFF. CDR3 coding DNA: TGTGCCAGCAGCCCGCAGGGCGGCACTGAAGCTTTCTTT.

The chain recombines TRBV2 with TRBJ1-4, with a possible D match to TRBD1 (6 bases). The germline V gene encodes CDR1 SNHLY and CDR2 FYNNEI. The CDR3 is 15 amino acids. Trimming took off 1 base at V and 5 bases at J, with 11 bases between the two ends. CDR3 residues: CASSEGGRGNEKLFF. The DNA for the CDR3 is TGTGCCAGCAGTGAAGGGGGGCGAGGGAATGAAAAACTGTTTTTT.

The chain couples TRBV10-3 to TRBJ1-1; 8 bases are shared with TRBD1. Germline V gene lookup returns CDR1 ENHRY and CDR2 SYGVKD. The junction had 6 bases not matched to a gene; V was cut back by 5 bases and J by 10 bases. This CDR3 is 12 amino acids long. The DNA for the CDR3 is TGTGCCATCAGTCCTGGACAGGGCTTAGCTTTCTTT. Translated, it gives CAISPGQGLAFF.

CDR3 sequence reads: CASSRTVRERGHGYTF. The CDR3 DNA reads TGTGCCAGCAGCCGAACCGTACGAGAGCGGGGTCATGGCTACACCTTC. V and J are TRBV5-6 and TRBJ1-2; D is ambiguous. The CDR3 spans 16 residues. Germline CDR1 is SGHDT and CDR2 is YYEEEE. The V end lost 4 bases, the J end lost 6 bases, and 22 bases lay between the germline ends.

V and J are TRBV19 and TRBJ1-2; weak D call: TRBD1 (6 bases). The CDR3 is 12 residues long. Deletions cut 7 bases from V and 8 bases from J, with 14 bases between. Per germline, CDR1 LNHDA and CDR2 SQIVND (reference sequence). In nucleotides, the CDR3 is TGTGCCAGTACCCCCACCCAGGGGGGCTACACCTTC. Residues: CASTPTQGGYTF.

The rearrangement joins TRBV5-1 to TRBJ2-7; 8 bases line up with TRBD2. CDR3 length: 16 residues. The germline V gene has CDR1 SGHRS and CDR2 YFSETQ. Germline trimming cut 10 bases from V and 7 bases from J; bases unmatched to any gene: 22. The CDR3, as DNA: TGCGCCTGCTTGCGCCGTCGGGGGGGCCGGGGGTGGGAGCAGTACTTC. As protein: CACLRRRGGRGWEQYF.

The chain couples TRBV6-5 to TRBJ2-7, with 7 bases fitting TRBD1. V was clipped by 6 bases and J by 5 bases; unmatched bases: 7. Germline CDR1 MNHEY, CDR2 SVGAGI. The CDR3 spans 13 residues. For the CDR3, the DNA is TGTGCCAGCAGCAGGGACAGCGGACACGAGCAGTACTTC. It specifies CASSRDSGHEQYF.